The entry below describes one T cell receptor (beta chain). The sample is drawn from a study of blood T cell repertoires in COVID-19. In the study overall: COVID-19 samples collected from the United States, Italy and Spain covered acute and convalescent phases. Nucleic acid was either cDNA or gDNA, and it came from T cells, B-cell-depleted T cells, or PBMCs.

The germline V and J ends were trimmed by 6 bases and 7 bases, with 9 bases remaining between them. The CDR3 length is 12 residues. CDR1 and CDR2 (germline): LGHNT, FRNRAP. In the source study's methods: Amplification of reference gene primers was used by the study to estimate nucleated cell counts. Clones were read by immunoSEQ multiplex PCR, and TCRdb kept only the in-frame ones, dropping some. V and J calls and clone size are given by that table; D and trimming were obtained from the DNA. The sample includes 300,000 to 400,000 clones, around 90% of them seen just once. The receptor was isolated from a woman in her twenties or thirties with COVID-19, enrolled during active disease. Sample: peripheral blood. The chain recombines TRBV12-5 with TRBJ2-2; D is undetermined. CDR3 DNA: TGTGCTAGTGGCACCCCTAGCGGGGAGCTGTTTTTT. It is translated as CASGTPSGELFF.